A selection of T cell receptor beta chains follows, all from one sample in a study of blood T cell repertoires in COVID-19. Sequenced by immunoSEQ multiplex PCR; TCRdb stores in-frame clones only, minus some. The repertoire holds approximately 170,000 clones, with 74% as singletons. Sequencing was carried out using peripheral blood. The origin of the receptors is an elderly woman with acute or convalescent COVID-19. The CDR3 runs from the conserved cysteine through the conserved F or W. A D gene is named only where the DNA matches it firmly. Some rows have no size entry. The others give once, few or many, or a class for an expanded clone.

d_call	clone_size	v_call	j_call	cdr3_aa	cdr3_nt
TRBD1	-	TRBV30	TRBJ2-2	CAWSLGTGGPGELFF	TGTGCCTGGAGTTTAGGGACAGGGGGCCCCGGGGAGCTGTTTTTT
TRBD2	once	TRBV9	TRBJ2-2	CASSVGTSVNTGELFF	TGTGCCAGCAGCGTAGGTACTAGCGTGAACACCGGGGAGCTGTTTTTT
TRBD1	-	TRBV6-5	TRBJ2-5	CASSYGTGVVPQYF	TGTGCCAGCAGTTATGGGACAGGGGTTGTCCCCCAGTACTTC
-	once	TRBV10-1	TRBJ1-6	CASSERGGNSPLHF	TGCGCCAGCAGTGAGAGGGGGGGCAATTCACCCCTCCACTTT
-	-	TRBV6-1	TRBJ1-3	CASSEPDSSGNTIYF	TGTGCCAGCAGTGAACCTGACAGCTCTGGAAACACCATATATTTT
TRBD2	-	TRBV4-3	TRBJ2-3	CASSQKIGLAGTTDTQYF	TGCGCCAGCAGCCAAAAAATTGGACTAGCGGGGACCACAGATACGCAGTATTTT
TRBD2	few	TRBV27	TRBJ2-7	CASRLIGLAGGAYEQYF	TGTGCCAGCCGCCTTATAGGGCTAGCGGGGGGGGCCTACGAGCAGTACTTC
-	few	TRBV18	TRBJ2-1	CASSPPQGYNEQFF	TGTGCCAGCTCACCACCACAGGGATACAATGAGCAGTTCTTC
TRBD2	-	TRBV28	TRBJ2-2	CASSFARFASGGAFF	TGTGCCAGCAGTTTCGCCCGGTTTGCTAGCGGGGGGGCTTTTTTT
-	-	TRBV3-1/TRBV3-2	TRBJ2-4	CASSQFGGSGNIQYF	TGTGCCAGCAGCCAATTCGGTGGCAGCGGCAACATTCAGTACTTC
TRBD2	-	TRBV18	TRBJ2-5	CASSPPATAGGGETQYF	TGTGCCAGCTCACCACCTGCTACGGCGGGAGGAGGGGAGACCCAGTACTTC
TRBD1	-	TRBV7-6	TRBJ2-7	CASSLVPGQEIYEQYF	TGTGCCAGCAGCTTAGTTCCGGGACAGGAAATCTACGAGCAGTACTTC
-	-	TRBV3-1/TRBV3-2	TRBJ1-2	CASGGSGYGYTF	TGTGCCAGCGGCGGCAGCGGCTATGGCTACACCTTC
-	few	TRBV3-1/TRBV3-2	TRBJ1-5	CASSETEDQPQHF	TGTGCCAGCAGTGAGACAGAGGATCAGCCCCAGCATTTT
-	-	TRBV6-1	TRBJ2-5	CASSEAVDFQETQYF	TGTGCCAGCAGTGAAGCGGTTGACTTCCAAGAGACCCAGTACTTC
TRBD2	-	TRBV6-2/TRBV6-3	TRBJ2-7	CASSSSGRAYEQYF	TGTGCCAGCAGTTCTAGCGGGAGAGCCTACGAGCAGTACTTC
-	-	TRBV7-3	TRBJ1-1	CASSDRLNTEAFF	TGTGCCAGCAGCGACCGACTTAACACTGAAGCTTTCTTT
TRBD1	-	TRBV10-3	TRBJ1-5	CAISESSRGQGEGQPQHF	TGTGCCATCAGTGAGTCGAGTCGAGGACAGGGGGAAGGTCAGCCCCAGCATTTT
TRBD2	-	TRBV11-2	TRBJ2-1	CASYGTRSYNEQFF	TGTGCCAGTTACGGGACTAGGTCTTACAATGAGCAGTTCTTC
TRBD1	few	TRBV5-1	TRBJ2-7	CASSSGQGNEQYF	TGCGCCAGCAGCTCCGGACAGGGCAACGAGCAGTACTTC
-	-	TRBV27	TRBJ2-7	CASRAINRNEQYF	TGTGCCAGCCGTGCCATTAACAGGAACGAGCAGTACTTC
TRBD2	-	TRBV5-4	TRBJ2-1	CASSIGGTSAMFAFF	TGTGCCAGCAGCATTGGGGGGACTAGCGCGATGTTTGCTTTCTTC
TRBD2	-	TRBV2	TRBJ2-4	CASSADTGFIAGGRLNIQYF	TGTGCCAGCAGTGCCGATACAGGCTTTATAGCGGGAGGGAGGTTAAACATTCAGTACTTC
TRBD2	-	TRBV18	TRBJ2-2	CASSPRLAGVGGELFF	TGTGCCAGCTCACCACGGCTAGCGGGAGTTGGCGGGGAGCTGTTTTTT
TRBD2	once	TRBV28	TRBJ2-1	CASTMGGTSGDNEQFF	TGTGCCAGCACCATGGGAGGGACTAGCGGGGACAATGAGCAGTTCTTC
TRBD1	-	TRBV2	TRBJ1-6	CASSGTGQRNSPLHF	TGTGCCAGCAGTGGGACGGGACAGAGAAATTCACCCCTCCACTTT
-	-	TRBV11-2	TRBJ1-6	CASSPTNSPLHF	TGTGCCAGCAGCCCCACAAATTCACCCCTCCACTTT
TRBD2	few	TRBV2	TRBJ2-3	CARSSGKGGTQYF	TGTGCCAGATCTAGCGGGAAAGGGGGTACGCAGTATTTT
-	once	TRBV5-1	TRBJ2-6	CASSFWGAGANVLTF	TGCGCCAGCAGCTTCTGGGGGGCTGGGGCCAACGTCCTGACTTTC
TRBD2	-	TRBV7-8	TRBJ2-5	CASSYPGTSGQETQYF	TGTGCCAGCAGCTACCCCGGGACTAGCGGACAAGAGACCCAGTACTTC
TRBD2	-	TRBV19	TRBJ2-1	CASSIHPTLAGGGDEQFF	TGTGCCAGTAGTATTCACCCTACTCTAGCGGGAGGGGGAGATGAGCAGTTCTTC
TRBD2	-	TRBV7-2	TRBJ2-7	CASSLIKSSSGNAYEQYF	TGTGCCAGCAGCTTAATCAAAAGTTCTAGCGGTAATGCCTACGAGCAGTACTTC
-	-	TRBV18	TRBJ2-5	CASSPEYQETQYF	TGTGCCAGCTCACCCGAGTACCAAGAGACCCAGTACTTC
TRBD2	once	TRBV6-6	TRBJ2-1	CASSPTSGTYNEQFF	TGTGCCAGCAGCCCCACTAGCGGCACCTACAATGAGCAGTTCTTC
TRBD1	-	TRBV5-6	TRBJ1-5	CASSSLGTVNQPQHF	TGTGCCAGCAGCTCACTCGGGACAGTCAATCAGCCCCAGCATTTT
TRBD2	-	TRBV6-2/TRBV6-3	TRBJ2-5	CASSYLSSGEETQYF	TGTGCCAGCAGTTACTTGTCTAGCGGGGAAGAGACCCAGTACTTC
-	many	TRBV7-8	TRBJ1-6	CASSSQGRGSPLHF	TGTGCCAGCAGCTCACAGGGTAGGGGTTCACCCCTCCACTTT
TRBD1	-	TRBV5-1	TRBJ1-5	CASSWGGQGNNQPQHF	TGCGCCAGCAGCTGGGGGGGACAGGGGAACAATCAGCCCCAGCATTTT
TRBD1	-	TRBV10-1	TRBJ1-3	CASSSGTGVGNTIYF	TGCGCCAGCAGTTCTGGGACAGGGGTTGGAAACACCATATATTTT
TRBD2	few	TRBV3-1/TRBV3-2	TRBJ2-2	CASSHPGTSGTGELFF	TGTGCCAGCAGCCACCCCGGGACTAGCGGAACCGGGGAGCTGTTTTTT
TRBD1	few	TRBV11-2	TRBJ2-7	CASSPYGGTGGAYF	TGTGCCAGCAGCCCATACGGGGGGACAGGGGGCGCCTACTTC
-	-	TRBV2	TRBJ1-5	CASRYTDTLNQPQHF	TGTGCCAGCAGGTACACGGACACCTTAAATCAGCCCCAGCATTTT
TRBD1	-	TRBV19	TRBJ2-1	CASSIWTGAYNEQFF	TGTGCCAGTAGTATTTGGACAGGCGCCTACAATGAGCAGTTCTTC
TRBD2	-	TRBV4-2	TRBJ2-2	CASSVEPGLAANTGELFF	TGTGCCAGCAGCGTAGAACCGGGACTAGCGGCGAACACCGGGGAGCTGTTTTTT
-	-	TRBV6-1	TRBJ1-1	CASSEVRNTEAFF	TGTGCCAGCAGTGAAGTCCGGAACACTGAAGCTTTCTTT
-	few	TRBV6-5	TRBJ1-1	CASSYSYSNTEAFF	TGTGCCAGCAGTTACTCTTACTCGAACACTGAAGCTTTCTTT
TRBD2	-	TRBV9	TRBJ2-1	CASSVLAGPGNEQFF	TGTGCCAGCAGCGTACTAGCGGGGCCAGGTAATGAGCAGTTCTTC
TRBD2	-	TRBV5-1	TRBJ2-2	CASTRTSVDTGELFF	TGCGCCAGCACCCGGACTAGCGTTGACACCGGGGAGCTGTTTTTT
TRBD1	-	TRBV6-5	TRBJ2-7	CASSHAGTGFYEQYF	TGTGCCAGCAGTCACGCCGGGACAGGGTTTTACGAGCAGTACTTC
-	once	TRBV2	TRBJ2-7	CARGGRGTHTYEQYF	TGTGCCAGGGGCGGTAGGGGTACACATACCTACGAGCAGTACTTC